This is a list of T cell receptor beta chains from one sample in a study of patients and donors after allogeneic stem cell transplantation. Each CDR3 protein gets one entry after TCRdb re-called the RT-PCR reads with MiXCR. The sample records about 200,000 distinct CDR3 sequences, around two fifths being singletons. The sample taken for sequencing was blood, either unsorted or a sorted T cell fraction (not recorded which). The receptors shown here come from a human donor who was either an allogeneic HSCT recipient or a stem cell or donor lymphocyte infusion donor (not recorded which). It is not recorded whose cells these are; they may come from a transplant donor. Both conserved end residues are part of each CDR3. The D gene is left open where the match is weak. Some rows have no size entry. The others give once, few or many, or a class for an expanded clone.

D: NA; J: TRBJ1-1; size: NA; length: 16; V: TRBV21-1; DNA: TGTGCCAGCAGCAGAAAAACAGGAACTCACACTGATGGAGCTTTCTTT; CDR3: CASSRKTGTHTDGAFF
D: NA; J: TRBJ2-3; size: NA; length: 16; V: TRBV7-2; DNA: TGTGCCAGCAGCTTACGGAGACTTCCTCCCCCAGATACGCAGTATTTT; CDR3: CASSLRRLPPPDTQYF
D: TRBD1; J: TRBJ1-3; size: NA; length: 16; V: TRBV4-2; DNA: TGTGCCAGCAGCCTAACTAACCCGACAGGGCGAAACACCATATATTTT; CDR3: CASSLTNPTGRNTIYF
D: NA; J: TRBJ1-2; size: NA; length: 17; V: TRBV7-9; DNA: TGTGCCAGCAGCTTAGCGGTTTTGGGGCTGACAGACTATGGCTACACCTTC; CDR3: CASSLAVLGLTDYGYTF
D: NA; J: TRBJ2-1; size: few; length: 16; V: TRBV7-2; DNA: TGTGCCAGCAGTCGATGGCCGGATAGCGGCGACAATGAGCAGTTCTTC; CDR3: CASSRWPDSGDNEQFF
D: NA; J: TRBJ1-3; size: NA; length: 18; V: TRBV7-8; DNA: TGTGCCAGCAGCTTAGCGCGGGCTCCGGTCCCCCCGCGGGACACCATATATTTT; CDR3: CASSLARAPVPPRDTIYF
D: TRBD2; J: TRBJ2-2; size: NA; length: 17; V: TRBV6-5; DNA: TGTGCCAGCAGCCGACTAGCGGGAGAATTCGTAGGCGGGGAGCTGTTTTTT; CDR3: CASSRLAGEFVGGELFF
D: NA; J: TRBJ1-5; size: few; length: 12; V: TRBV29-1; DNA: TGCAGCGTTGCGGACGGCAATCAGCCCCAGCATTTT; CDR3: CSVADGNQPQHF
D: NA; J: TRBJ1-1; size: NA; length: 14; V: TRBV11-2; DNA: TGTGCCAGCAGCTCCCAGGGGTTGAACACTGAAGCTTTCTTT; CDR3: CASSSQGLNTEAFF
D: NA; J: TRBJ2-3; size: NA; length: 17; V: TRBV27; DNA: TGTGCCAGCAGTTTCTCACCCTACCCGACAGAAACAGATACGCAGTATTTT; CDR3: CASSFSPYPTETDTQYF
D: NA; J: TRBJ1-1; size: NA; length: 15; V: TRBV7-2; DNA: TGTGCCAGCAGCTACTACCCGGGACCCAACACTGAAGCTTTCTTT; CDR3: CASSYYPGPNTEAFF
D: TRBD1; J: TRBJ2-1; size: NA; length: 14; V: TRBV9; DNA: TGTGCCAGCAGCCCCCACAGGGGGAGTAATGAGCAGTTCTTC; CDR3: CASSPHRGSNEQFF
D: TRBD1; J: TRBJ1-4; size: NA; length: 14; V: TRBV28; DNA: TGTGCCAGCAGCCCCGGGACAGGGAAAGCAAAACTGTTTTTT; CDR3: CASSPGTGKAKLFF
D: TRBD1; J: TRBJ1-6; size: NA; length: 16; V: TRBV5-8; DNA: TGTGCCAGCACCCCTCGGACAGGGGGCTTCAATTCACCCCTCCACTTT; CDR3: CASTPRTGGFNSPLHF
D: NA; J: TRBJ2-2; size: few; length: 14; V: TRBV28; DNA: TGTGCCAGCATCTTGGGGGGGAACACCGGGGAGCTGTTTTTT; CDR3: CASILGGNTGELFF
D: TRBD1; J: TRBJ1-3; size: many; length: 14; V: TRBV29-1; DNA: TGCAGCGTTAGGGGGACAGGTTATGGAAACACCATATATTTT; CDR3: CSVRGTGYGNTIYF
D: NA; J: TRBJ2-3; size: NA; length: 15; V: TRBV7-2; DNA: TGTGCCAGCAGCTTATGGGGGGAGCTGGCAGATACGCAGTATTTT; CDR3: CASSLWGELADTQYF
D: NA; J: TRBJ1-3; size: NA; length: 16; V: TRBV7-2; DNA: TGTGCCAGCAGCTTAGTTGGGACCCGCTCTGGAAACACCATATATTTT; CDR3: CASSLVGTRSGNTIYF
D: TRBD1; J: TRBJ2-7; size: NA; length: 14; V: TRBV12-3/TRBV12-4; DNA: TGTGCCAGCAGCCTGAGGGACAGGCCCTACGAGCAGTACTTC; CDR3: CASSLRDRPYEQYF
D: TRBD1; J: TRBJ1-2; size: few; length: 13; V: TRBV29-1; DNA: TGCAGCGCTCAGACAGGGGGCGTCTATGGCTACACCTTC; CDR3: CSAQTGGVYGYTF
D: TRBD1; J: TRBJ2-1; size: NA; length: 16; V: TRBV18; DNA: TGTGCCAGCTCACCACGGGACAGAATCACCTACAATGAGCAGTTCTTC; CDR3: CASSPRDRITYNEQFF
D: NA; J: TRBJ1-2; size: NA; length: 16; V: TRBV4-1; DNA: TGCGCCAGCAGCCAAGATGTCGGGGGGTTTTTCTATGGCTACACCTTC; CDR3: CASSQDVGGFFYGYTF
D: TRBD2; J: TRBJ2-1; size: NA; length: 13; V: TRBV5-1; DNA: TGCGCCAGCAGCTCTCGGACTAGCTTTGAGCAGTTCTTC; CDR3: CASSSRTSFEQFF
D: NA; J: TRBJ1-2; size: NA; length: 15; V: TRBV4-1; DNA: TGCGCCAGCAGCCAAGAAACAGGGAGAGGCTATGGCTACACCTTC; CDR3: CASSQETGRGYGYTF
D: TRBD2; J: TRBJ2-1; size: NA; length: 14; V: TRBV7-2; DNA: TGTGCCAGCAGACCCGGGACTAGCTCCAATGAGCAGTTCTTC; CDR3: CASRPGTSSNEQFF
D: TRBD2; J: TRBJ2-7; size: few; length: 15; V: TRBV4-3; DNA: TGCGCCAGCAGCCAAGAAGGCGGGAGTCCCTACGAGCAGTACTTC; CDR3: CASSQEGGSPYEQYF
D: NA; J: TRBJ2-1; size: few; length: 14; V: TRBV24-1; DNA: TGTGCCACCAGTGATCACGGGAACGCGGATGAGCAGTTCTTC; CDR3: CATSDHGNADEQFF
D: TRBD1; J: TRBJ1-2; size: few; length: 13; V: TRBV29-1; DNA: TGCAGCGTTGAACCGACAGGGGTCTATGGCTACACCTTC; CDR3: CSVEPTGVYGYTF
D: NA; J: TRBJ2-2; size: few; length: 12; V: TRBV18; DNA: TGTGCCAGCTCACCAGATACCGGGGAGCTGTTTTTT; CDR3: CASSPDTGELFF